This T cell receptor (beta chain) was sequenced in a study of T cell responses to AZD1222 COVID-19 vaccine. Study details: Second doses that came at about 4 or about 12 weeks were put together.

Germline-derived CDR1 and CDR2 are SGDLS and YYNGEE. This CDR3 contains 15 residues. The V gene end was trimmed by 2 bases and the J gene end by 2 bases; junction bases not matched to a gene: 4. Assay: immunoSEQ multiplex PCR; the TCRdb copy retains only in-frame clones and omits some. The data hold 150,000 to 200,000 clones, with 75% to 90% observed a single time. The chain couples TRBV9 to TRBJ2-3, with TRBD2 matching 8 bases. Here the sequenced sample was peripheral blood, taken on day 0 of AZD1222 vaccination. The TCR comes from an adult in good health. The CDR3 coding sequence is TGTGCCAGCAGCGTGGGTAGCGGGGCCACAGATACGCAGTATTTT. It specifies CASSVGSGATDTQYF.